The entry that follows covers one T cell receptor beta chain sequence. Its specificity is unknown. The junction shows a germline mismatch at one end, possibly a read error. The sample comes from a study of Ad26.COV2.S vaccination and SARS-CoV-2 variants. Overall study results and limits: Higher spike-specific TCR breadth was found in vaccine recipients than in placebo recipients.

CDR3 length: 12 amino acids. The repertoire was sequenced with immunoSEQ multiplex PCR; TCRdb's copy has only in-frame clones and lacks some. Here the sample spans some 180,000 clones, roughly 89% being singletons. The material sequenced was peripheral blood, taken after recovery from COVID-19. The TCR originated in a human donor who had recovered from COVID-19. J is TRBJ2-7 and V is TRBV12-3 or TRBV12-4; D might be TRBD2 (5 bases). The CDR3 DNA reads as TGTGCCAGCAGTCTGGACTCCTTCGAGCAGTACTTC. Its protein product is CASSLDSFEQYF.